This T cell receptor beta chain is from a study of T-cell memory formation after mild COVID-19. Across the study: There were largely donor-specific TCR clusters. Study-wide findings and caveats: Some clones that responded turned up in pre-infection memory, which suggests that cross-reactive memory joined in. Clones that contracted from day 15 to 85 were balanced CD4/CD8, while later expanders leaned CD4+.

Germline CDR1 and CDR2: SGHDT and YYEEEE. The CDR3 has 16 amino acids. V was pared by 0 bases and J by 8 bases, with 15 bases between. The authors produced TCR alpha and TCR beta cDNA libraries with sample barcodes and UMIs by 5'RACE using constant-segment primers. TCRdb fed the 5' RACE reads into MiXCR, producing one record per CDR3 protein. The table shows about 320,000 distinct CDR3 sequences, with over 11% occurring only once. This clonotype was picked up a small number of times. The target antigen is unknown. The chain links TRBV5-6 to TRBJ1-6; TRBD1 is a possible D gene (6 bases). This clonotype originated in a man aged 18 to 30 who had mild COVID-19 (a few samples of this study predate the infection). Cell type and time point are not known. Specimen: PBMCs or a T cell subset sorted from them (not recorded which). CDR3 loop: CASSLGTGGAYSPLHF. The DNA for the CDR3 is TGTGCCAGCAGCTTGGGTACTGGGGGCGCATATTCACCCCTCCACTTT.